This passage covers 8 T cell receptor beta chains from one sample sequenced in a study of shared clonotypes between healthy human individuals. Data came from immunoSEQ multiplex PCR; TCRdb stores just in-frame clones and leaves some out. Of about 600,000 clones in the sample, approximately 97% were seen once. Sequenced material: naive CD4+ T cells sorted from blood. The subset is: CD45RA+ positively selected. Receptor source: a woman in her thirties in good health.

The chain recombines TRBV11-1 with TRBJ2-6; 7 bases are shared with TRBD1. V shed 5 bases and J 0 bases; nucleotides not matched to a gene: 13. Germline V gives CDR1 SGHAT, CDR2 FQDESV (reference sequence). The CDR3 extends over 19 amino acids. In DNA form, the CDR3 reads TGTGCCAGCAGCACCAGGACAGGTATTACGAGCTCTGGGGCCAACGTCCTGACTTTC. Translating it yields CASSTRTGITSSGANVLTF.

The chain uses TRBV21-1 and TRBJ1-3; the tabulated D call, TRBD1, remains unverified against the DNA. TRBV21-1 is annotated as a pseudogene. This CDR3 comprises 15 residues. Here the CDR3 DNA reads TGTGCCAGCAGGCATGACGCAGGCTCTGGAAACACCATATATTTT. It codes for CASRHDAGSGNTIYF.

This sequence joins TRBV29-1 and TRBJ2-1, with D possibly being TRBD2 (6 bases). This CDR3 has 13 residues. Trimming stripped 5 bases from V and 2 bases from J, with 10 bases between. Per germline, CDR1 SQVTM and CDR2 ANQGSEA. CDR3 DNA sequence: TGCAGCGTTAGACTAGGCCCCTACAATGAGCAGTTCTTC. Its translation: CSVRLGPYNEQFF.

V and J are TRBV5-4 and TRBJ1-2; 8 positions agree with TRBD1. The germline V gene encodes CDR1 SGHNT and CDR2 YYREEE (reference sequence). This CDR3 is 16 amino acids long. V lost 4 bases to trimming and J lost 8 bases; unmatched junction nucleotides: 16. The CDR3 coding sequence is TGTGCCAGCAGCCCGGAAGCGGCCAGGGGGCTACACGGCTACACCTTC. Protein product: CASSPEAARGLHGYTF.

This clone was counted a single time. This chain uses TRBV13 with TRBJ1-2; tentative D call: TRBD1 (5 bases). Trimming took off 3 bases at V and 6 bases at J, with 17 bases between the two ends. From germline, CDR1 is PRHDT and CDR2 FYEKMQ (reference sequence). There are 15 residues in the CDR3. CDR3 residues: CASSLFQGAPHGYTF. The CDR3 region has the DNA TGTGCCAGCAGCTTGTTTCAGGGAGCTCCGCATGGCTACACCTTC.

The chain carries TRBV5-5 and TRBJ2-1; TRBD1 agrees at 8 bases. Per the germline V gene, CDR1 is SGHKS and CDR2 is YYEKEE (reference sequence). The CDR3 totals 16 residues. V dropped 2 bases and J dropped 6; count of bases not matched to a gene: 10. The CDR3 spells CASSFGQGAFGNEQFF. CDR3 DNA: TGTGCCAGCAGCTTTGGGCAGGGGGCGTTCGGCAATGAGCAGTTCTTC.

The count of this clone is one. The chain uses TRBV5-1 and TRBJ2-3; the D gene is possibly TRBD2 (5 bases). Germline CDR1 reads SGHRS; CDR2 reads YFSETQ. CDR3 length: 15 amino acids. V gave up 0 bases and J gave up 2 bases, with 10 bases separating them. The CDR3 region has the DNA TGCGCCAGCAGCTTGGGGGAGATGCTCACAGATACGCAGTATTTT. This sequence encodes CASSLGEMLTDTQYF.

DNA of the CDR3: TGCAGTGCCCTCCGTCACGAGCAGTACTTC. Its protein is CSALRHEQYF. The chain couples TRBV20-1 to TRBJ2-5; the D is unclear. The J call may be in error: the DNA end matches TRBJ2-7 better. This CDR3 is 10 amino acids long. The germline V gene encodes CDR1 DFQATT and CDR2 SNEGSKA (reference sequence).